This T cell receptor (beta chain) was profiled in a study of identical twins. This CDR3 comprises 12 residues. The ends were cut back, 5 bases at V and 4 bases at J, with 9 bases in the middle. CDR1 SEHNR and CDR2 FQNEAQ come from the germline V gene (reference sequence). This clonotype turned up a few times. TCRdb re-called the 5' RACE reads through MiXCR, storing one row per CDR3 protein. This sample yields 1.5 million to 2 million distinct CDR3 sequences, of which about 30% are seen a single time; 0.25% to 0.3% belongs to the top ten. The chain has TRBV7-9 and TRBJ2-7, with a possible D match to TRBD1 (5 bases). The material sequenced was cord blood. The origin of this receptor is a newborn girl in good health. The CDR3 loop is CASSVGHYEQYF. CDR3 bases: TGTGCCAGCAGCGTCGGACATTACGAGCAGTACTTC. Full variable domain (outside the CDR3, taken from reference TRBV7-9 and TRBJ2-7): DTGVSQNPRHKITKRGQNVTFRCDPISEHNRLYWYRQTLGQGPEFLTYFQNEAQLEKSRLLSDRFSAERPKGSFSTLEIQRTEQGDSAMYLCASSVGHYEQYFGPGTRLTVT.